This TCR beta chain was sequenced in a study of cytomegalovirus exposure and HLA in healthy donors. From germline, CDR1 is LGHNA and CDR2 YSLEER. V gave up 0 bases and J gave up 2 bases, with 11 bases separating them. The CDR3 covers 15 residues. Amplification used 60 Vbeta primers and 13 Jbeta primers. Authors' processing steps: There were some 87 million unique TCR beta chains by a later count, and around 10 million of them were shared. Repertoires were generated with immunoSEQ multiplex PCR, while TCRdb's copy carries only in-frame clones and drops some. V and J calls plus clone size are reproduced from that table; the DNA served to infer D and trimming. There are around 200,000 clones in the sample; about four fifths occur only once, and over 4% lies in the top ten.

The sequence was collected from a man aged 30 to 39 in good health and CMV-seropositive. The specimen was PBMCs. The rearrangement joins TRBV4-3 to TRBJ2-7, with a tentative D call TRBD1 (5 bases). The CDR3 region is CASSQDWGGTYEQYF. In nucleotides, the CDR3 is TGCGCCAGCAGCCAAGACTGGGGCGGAACCTACGAGCAGTACTTC.